This T cell receptor beta chain came from a study of cytomegalovirus exposure and HLA in healthy donors. Whole-study findings and limits: Within the data, a cluster of highly shared sequence variants was likely a sequencing artifact. Some segments of the V type, notably TRBV6-2 and TRBV6-3, were excluded as indistinguishable.

The ends lost 1 base at V and 6 bases at J; junction bases unmatched: 1. The CDR3 totals 16 residues. Germline V gives CDR1 LGHNA, CDR2 YSLEER. The PCR had 60 Vbeta and 13 Jbeta primers. Generated by immunoSEQ multiplex PCR, the TCRdb table keeps only in-frame clones and is missing some. The data show about 110,000 clones, roughly 76% seen once. Turning to this clone: Its antigen is undetermined.

V and J are TRBV4-3 and TRBJ2-2, with 14 bases that match TRBD2. The sequence came from a woman aged 50 to 65 in good health and CMV-seropositive. The sequenced sample consisted of PBMCs. The CDR3 is CASSQGLAGGPGELFF. The CDR3 nucleotides are TGCGCCAGCAGCCAAGGACTAGCGGGGGGGCCCGGGGAGCTGTTTTTT.